This is a list of T cell receptor beta chains from one sample in a study of CD8 T cells in Susac syndrome. Each CDR3 protein gets one entry after TCRdb re-called the immunoSEQ multiplex PCR reads with MiXCR. The sample lists around 200,000 distinct CDR3 sequences, approximately 96% seen once, with 0.093% in the top ten. Input material: CD4+ T cells from PBMCs. These receptors all come from a human donor with multiple sclerosis. Each CDR3 is given with its conserved first and last residue. Fields, in order: V gene, clone size, D gene, J gene, CDR3 DNA, CDR3 protein. The D gene is left open where the match is weak. Not every row has a clone size; where given, it reads once, few, many or a size class.

V gene: TRBV19; clone size: .; D gene: TRBD1; J gene: TRBJ2-1; CDR3 DNA: TGTGCCAGTAGTATAGATGGAAACAGGGGGCGGAACAATGAGCAGTTCTTC; CDR3 protein: CASSIDGNRGRNNEQFF
V gene: TRBV5-1; clone size: .; D gene: TRBD1; J gene: TRBJ1-2; CDR3 DNA: TGCGCCAGCAGCTTGCAGACAGGGGGCATCTCGTTCTATGGCTACACCTTC; CDR3 protein: CASSLQTGGISFYGYTF
V gene: TRBV6-5; clone size: .; D gene: TRBD2; J gene: TRBJ2-1; CDR3 DNA: TGTGCCAGCAGTTACGGGCTAGCGGGGACCCACTCCTACAATGAGCAGTTCTTC; CDR3 protein: CASSYGLAGTHSYNEQFF
V gene: TRBV28; clone size: .; D gene: .; J gene: TRBJ1-1; CDR3 DNA: TGTGCCAGCAGTTTGGGTCCCTCAGCTTTCTTT; CDR3 protein: CASSLGPSAFF
V gene: TRBV30; clone size: .; D gene: .; J gene: TRBJ2-3; CDR3 DNA: TGTGCCTGGAACAACGCAGATACGCAGTATTTT; CDR3 protein: CAWNNADTQYF
V gene: TRBV7-3; clone size: .; D gene: .; J gene: TRBJ1-6; CDR3 DNA: TGTGCCAGCAGCCGATCAGGGACTATCGATTCACCCCTCCACTTT; CDR3 protein: CASSRSGTIDSPLHF
V gene: TRBV20-1; clone size: .; D gene: TRBD1; J gene: TRBJ2-7; CDR3 DNA: TGCAGTGCTAGAGCAAGCACAGGGGCCTACGAGCAGTACTTC; CDR3 protein: CSARASTGAYEQYF
V gene: TRBV29-1; clone size: once; D gene: TRBD2; J gene: TRBJ2-3; CDR3 DNA: TGCAGCCACGTTGGTTGGGCGGGGGGGTCACCAGATACGCAGTATTTT; CDR3 protein: CSHVGWAGGSPDTQYF
V gene: TRBV12-3/TRBV12-4; clone size: .; D gene: TRBD2; J gene: TRBJ2-1; CDR3 DNA: TGTGCCAGCAGACTACTAGCGGGGGGCAATGAGCAGTTCTTC; CDR3 protein: CASRLLAGGNEQFF
V gene: TRBV12-3/TRBV12-4; clone size: .; D gene: .; J gene: TRBJ2-7; CDR3 DNA: TGTGCCAGCGCGGTTCGGCAGCAGGCCGAGCAGTACTTC; CDR3 protein: CASAVRQQAEQYF
V gene: TRBV3-1; clone size: .; D gene: TRBD2; J gene: TRBJ2-5; CDR3 DNA: TGTGCCAGCAGCCAGACGGGAGGCTTTCAAGAGACCCAGTACTTC; CDR3 protein: CASSQTGGFQETQYF
V gene: TRBV29-1; clone size: .; D gene: .; J gene: TRBJ1-1; CDR3 DNA: TGCAGCGTTAAAGTCAGGGATGATCTTGAAGCTTTCTTT; CDR3 protein: CSVKVRDDLEAFF
V gene: TRBV6-5; clone size: .; D gene: .; J gene: TRBJ1-5; CDR3 DNA: TGTGCCAGCAGCCAGGGAGGTAATAGCAATCAGCCCCAGCATTTT; CDR3 protein: CASSQGGNSNQPQHF
V gene: TRBV2; clone size: once; D gene: .; J gene: TRBJ2-5; CDR3 DNA: TGTGCCAGCAGTGAAACAGGCGGCCAAGAGACCCAGTACTTC; CDR3 protein: CASSETGGQETQYF
V gene: TRBV20-1; clone size: .; D gene: .; J gene: TRBJ1-5; CDR3 DNA: TGCAGTGCCCGGGTGTCGGGCAATCAGCCCCAGCATTTT; CDR3 protein: CSARVSGNQPQHF
V gene: TRBV12-3/TRBV12-4; clone size: .; D gene: TRBD2; J gene: TRBJ2-1; CDR3 DNA: TGTGCCAGCAGTTTAGGACTTTTGGCGGGGGGGCCGAGGAATGAGCAGTTCTTC; CDR3 protein: CASSLGLLAGGPRNEQFF
V gene: TRBV30; clone size: .; D gene: .; J gene: TRBJ2-7; CDR3 DNA: TGTGCCTGGAGTCAAGGGTCCTACGAGCAGTACTTC; CDR3 protein: CAWSQGSYEQYF
V gene: TRBV7-2; clone size: .; D gene: .; J gene: TRBJ2-5; CDR3 DNA: TGTGCCAGCAGCTTTGGGGGGGCTGCCCAAGAGACCCAGTACTTC; CDR3 protein: CASSFGGAAQETQYF
V gene: TRBV5-1; clone size: .; D gene: TRBD1; J gene: TRBJ2-1; CDR3 DNA: TGCGCCAGCAAGGCGACAGGGGACTCCTACAATGAGCAGTTCTTC; CDR3 protein: CASKATGDSYNEQFF
V gene: TRBV7-2; clone size: .; D gene: TRBD1; J gene: TRBJ1-5; CDR3 DNA: TGTGCCAGCAGCTTAAGACAGGGGGCGGGTCAGCCCCAGCATTTT; CDR3 protein: CASSLRQGAGQPQHF
V gene: TRBV20-1; clone size: .; D gene: TRBD2; J gene: TRBJ2-3; CDR3 DNA: TGCAGTGCTGCACCGGGGGGGTCTTTCACAGATACGCAGTATTTT; CDR3 protein: CSAAPGGSFTDTQYF
V gene: TRBV9; clone size: .; D gene: TRBD1; J gene: TRBJ1-2; CDR3 DNA: TGTGCCAGCAGCCCTCGGGACAGGGGGTACTATGGCTACACCTTC; CDR3 protein: CASSPRDRGYYGYTF
V gene: TRBV18; clone size: .; D gene: TRBD1; J gene: TRBJ1-2; CDR3 DNA: TGTGCCAGCTCACCAGACAGGGTTTCTCCCCTGAGTAACTATGGCTACACCTTC; CDR3 protein: CASSPDRVSPLSNYGYTF
V gene: TRBV30; clone size: .; D gene: .; J gene: TRBJ1-2; CDR3 DNA: TGTGCCTGGAGTGTATTGTCAGGGGCGAACTATGGCTACACCTTC; CDR3 protein: CAWSVLSGANYGYTF
V gene: TRBV7-6; clone size: .; D gene: .; J gene: TRBJ2-3; CDR3 DNA: TGTGCCAGCAGCTTAGCCCTAGGCACGCAGTATTTT; CDR3 protein: CASSLALGTQYF
V gene: TRBV30; clone size: .; D gene: TRBD2; J gene: TRBJ2-3; CDR3 DNA: TGTGCCTGGAGTGGGAGGACTAGCGGAAAAAGCACAGATACGCAGTATTTT; CDR3 protein: CAWSGRTSGKSTDTQYF
V gene: TRBV29-1; clone size: .; D gene: .; J gene: TRBJ2-1; CDR3 DNA: TGCAGCGTTGCGCTCAATGAGCAGTTCTTC; CDR3 protein: CSVALNEQFF